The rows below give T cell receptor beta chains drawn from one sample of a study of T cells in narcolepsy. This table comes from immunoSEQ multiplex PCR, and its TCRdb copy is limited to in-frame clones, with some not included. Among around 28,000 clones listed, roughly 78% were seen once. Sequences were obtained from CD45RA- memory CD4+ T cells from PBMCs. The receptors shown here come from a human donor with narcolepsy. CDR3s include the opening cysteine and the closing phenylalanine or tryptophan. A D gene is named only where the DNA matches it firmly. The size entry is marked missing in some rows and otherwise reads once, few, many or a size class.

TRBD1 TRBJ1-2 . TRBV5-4 CASSSLTGGNYGYTF TGTGCCAGCAGCTCGCTGACAGGGGGCAACTATGGCTACACCTTC
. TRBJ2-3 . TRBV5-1 CASSLRGVSTDTQYF TGCGCCAGCAGCCTTCGCGGGGTTAGCACAGATACGCAGTATTTT
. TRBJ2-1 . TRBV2 CASQRQQTYNEQFF TGTGCCAGCCAGAGACAGCAAACCTACAATGAGCAGTTCTTC
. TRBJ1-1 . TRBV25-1 CASSESAGVETEAFF TGTGCCAGCAGTGAATCGGCAGGGGTTGAAACTGAAGCTTTCTTT
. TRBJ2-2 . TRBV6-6 CAALGRNTGELFF TGTGCCGCATTAGGGAGGAACACCGGGGAGCTGTTTTTT
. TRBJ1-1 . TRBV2 CASSNNKNTEAFF TGTGCCAGCAGCAATAACAAGAACACTGAAGCTTTCTTT
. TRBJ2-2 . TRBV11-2 CASGGTLAGELFF TGTGCCAGCGGCGGGACATTAGCCGGGGAGCTGTTTTTT
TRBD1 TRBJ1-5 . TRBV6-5 CASSYGQGSQPQHF TGTGCCAGCAGTTACGGACAGGGGAGCCAGCCCCAGCATTTT
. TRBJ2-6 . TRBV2 CASRGGANVLTF TGTGCCAGCAGAGGTGGGGCCAACGTCCTGACTTTC
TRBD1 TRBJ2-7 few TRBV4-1 CASSLRTGGIGEQYF TGCGCCAGCAGCCTCAGGACAGGGGGTATCGGCGAGCAGTACTTC
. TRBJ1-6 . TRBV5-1 CASSPLLDSTHPQSYNSPLHF TGCGCCAGCAGCCCCCTCCTCGACAGTACCCACCCCCAATCCTATAATTCACCCCTCCACTTT
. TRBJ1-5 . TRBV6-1 CAGSRGVGNQPQHF TGTGCCGGCAGTCGAGGGGTTGGGAATCAGCCCCAGCATTTT
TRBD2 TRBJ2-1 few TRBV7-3 CASSLAGGPYNEQFF TGTGCCAGCAGCTTAGCGGGAGGCCCCTACAATGAGCAGTTCTTC
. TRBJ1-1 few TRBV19 CASSIETKAFF TGTGCCAGTAGTATTGAGACTAAAGCTTTCTTT
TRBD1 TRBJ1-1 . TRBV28 CASSIAIRDREAFF TGTGCCAGCAGTATTGCTATACGGGACAGAGAAGCTTTCTTT
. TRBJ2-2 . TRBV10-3 CAIRGVFTGTGELFF TGTGCCATCAGGGGGGTCTTTACCGGCACCGGGGAGCTGTTTTTT
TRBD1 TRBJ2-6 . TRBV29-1 CSPRTGSGNSGANVLTF TGCAGCCCTCGGACAGGCTCGGGCAACTCTGGGGCCAACGTCCTGACTTTC
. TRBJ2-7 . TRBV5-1 CASSFAGRPSSYEQYF TGCGCCAGCAGCTTCGCAGGAAGGCCAAGCTCCTACGAGCAGTACTTC
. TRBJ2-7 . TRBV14 CASSPAGGYEQYF TGTGCCAGCAGCCCCGCTGGGGGCTACGAGCAGTACTTC
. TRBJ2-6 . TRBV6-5 CATMAGANVLTF TGTGCCACCATGGCTGGGGCCAACGTCCTGACTTTC
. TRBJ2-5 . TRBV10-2 CASSVTGETQYF TGCGCCAGCAGTGTAACCGGGGAGACCCAGTACTTC
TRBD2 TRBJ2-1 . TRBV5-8 CASSLRGGIYNEQFF TGTGCCAGCAGCCTACGGGGGGGGATATATAATGAGCAGTTCTTC
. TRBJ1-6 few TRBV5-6 CASSLFNSPLHF TGTGCCAGCAGCTTATTCAATTCACCCCTCCACTTT
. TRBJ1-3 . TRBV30 CAWSVGGSGNTTYF TGTGCCTGGAGTGTCGGGGGTTCTGGAAACACCACATATTTT
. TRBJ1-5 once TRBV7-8 CASSLDVGADQPQHF TGTGCCAGCAGCTTAGATGTCGGGGCGGATCAGCCCCAGCATTTT
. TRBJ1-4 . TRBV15 CATSRGRGNNEKLFF TGTGCCACCAGCAGAGGAAGGGGCAATAATGAAAAACTGTTTTTT
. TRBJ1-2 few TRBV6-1 CASSEASRVLDGYTF TGTGCCAGCAGTGAAGCCAGCAGGGTGTTGGATGGCTACACCTTC
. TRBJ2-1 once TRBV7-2 CASSSGLERHNEQFF TGTGCCAGCAGCTCGGGTCTGGAGCGGCACAATGAGCAGTTCTTC
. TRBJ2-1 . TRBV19 CASSRASGPPGRNEQFF TGTGCCAGTAGTAGGGCTTCGGGCCCACCGGGGCGCAATGAGCAGTTCTTC
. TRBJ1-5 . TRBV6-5 CASKGPAPNQPQHF TGTGCCAGCAAGGGGCCCGCACCCAATCAGCCCCAGCATTTT
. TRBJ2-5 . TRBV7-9 CASSLAEHQETQYF TGTGCCAGCAGCTTAGCGGAACACCAAGAGACCCAGTACTTC
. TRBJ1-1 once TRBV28 CASSLAGGAGNTEAFF TGTGCCAGCAGTTTAGCGGGGGGCGCAGGGAACACTGAAGCTTTCTTT
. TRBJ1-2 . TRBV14 CASSQDFSDGYTF TGTGCCAGCAGCCAAGATTTTAGTGATGGCTACACCTTC
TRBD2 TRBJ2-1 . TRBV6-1 CASRTSGSNEQFF TGTGCCAGCAGGACTAGCGGGAGCAATGAGCAGTTCTTC
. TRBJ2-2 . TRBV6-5 CASSYGTAGELFF TGTGCCAGCAGTTACGGAACAGCCGGGGAGCTGTTTTTT
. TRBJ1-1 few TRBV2 CASSERARNTEAFF TGTGCCAGCAGTGAACGAGCACGAAACACTGAAGCTTTCTTT
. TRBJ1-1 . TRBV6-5 CASSYSKYTEAFF TGTGCCAGCAGTTACTCGAAGTACACTGAAGCTTTCTTT
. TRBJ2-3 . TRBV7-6 CASSRGPTDTQYF TGTGCCAGCAGCCGGGGCCCCACAGATACGCAGTATTTT
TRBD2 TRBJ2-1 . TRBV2 CASRTSGNYNEQFF TGTGCCAGCAGGACTAGCGGGAACTACAATGAGCAGTTCTTC
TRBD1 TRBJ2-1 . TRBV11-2 CASSTTGTGYYNEQFF TGTGCCAGCAGCACCACCGGGACAGGGTACTACAATGAGCAGTTCTTC
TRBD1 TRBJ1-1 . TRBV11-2 CASSSGGGTENTEAFF TGTGCCAGCAGCAGCGGAGGGGGGACAGAGAACACTGAAGCTTTCTTT
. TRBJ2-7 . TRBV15 CATGGRSYEQYF TGTGCCACCGGGGGCAGATCCTACGAGCAGTACTTC
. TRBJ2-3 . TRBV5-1 CASSLEGRGADTQYF TGCGCCAGCAGCTTGGAAGGGAGGGGGGCAGATACGCAGTATTTT
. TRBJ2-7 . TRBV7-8 CASSLRGTGEQYF TGTGCCAGCAGCTTAAGGGGAACCGGCGAGCAGTACTTC
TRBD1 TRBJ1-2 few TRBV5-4 CASSTPGGSLYGYTF TGTGCCAGCAGCACACCAGGGGGATCACTCTATGGCTACACCTTC
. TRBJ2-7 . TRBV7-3 CASSLTGPDEQYF TGTGCCAGCAGCTTAACGGGACCCGACGAGCAGTACTTC
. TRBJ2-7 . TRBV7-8 CASSLAPSGSAYEQYF TGTGCCAGCAGCTTAGCCCCCTCAGGGTCCGCGTACGAGCAGTACTTC
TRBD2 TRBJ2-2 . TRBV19 CASTERGVKNTGELFF TGTGCCAGTACAGAGCGGGGGGTGAAAAACACCGGGGAGCTGTTTTTT
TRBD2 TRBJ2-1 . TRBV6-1 CASSEELAGGLSSYNEQFF TGTGCCAGCAGTGAAGAACTAGCGGGAGGCCTAAGCTCCTACAATGAGCAGTTCTTC
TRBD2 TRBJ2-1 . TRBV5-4 CASSRPSGGAHEQFF TGTGCCAGCAGCCGTCCTAGCGGGGGGGCCCATGAGCAGTTCTTC
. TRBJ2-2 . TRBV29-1 CSVVPGTGELFF TGCAGCGTTGTTCCGGGGACCGGGGAGCTGTTTTTT
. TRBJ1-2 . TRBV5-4 CASSLRRMNYGYTF TGTGCCAGCAGCCTTCGACGGATGAACTATGGCTACACCTTC
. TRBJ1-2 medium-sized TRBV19 CASSSDPLNGYTF TGTGCCAGTAGTAGCGACCCTTTGAATGGCTACACCTTC
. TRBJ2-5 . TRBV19 CASSIVAGQTLETQYF TGTGCCAGTAGTATAGTTGCAGGACAGACGTTGGAGACCCAGTACTTC